The 28 T cell receptor beta chains below come from one sample, sequenced in a study of T cell responses to AZD1222 COVID-19 vaccine. Only in-frame clones appear in the TCRdb table, and some are missing; sequencing was by immunoSEQ multiplex PCR. The table includes about 83,000 clones, roughly 90% detected once. Sequenced here: peripheral blood, sampled on day 0 of MenACWY control vaccination. These receptors all come from an adult in good health.

This clone was counted only a few times. The chain has TRBV18 and TRBJ1-4; no clear D. V gave up 2 bases and J gave up 7 bases, with 5 bases separating them. The CDR3 runs 12 residues. Germline V gene sequence: CDR1 KGHSH, CDR2 LQKENI. The CDR3 DNA is TGTGCCAGCTCACCAGGAGCTGAAAAACTGTTTTTT. Translating gives CASSPGAEKLFF.

The rearrangement links TRBV5-8 to TRBJ2-7; D may be TRBD1 (6 bases). V lost 5 bases and J lost 2, with 14 bases in between. The germline V gene has CDR1 SGHTS and CDR2 YDEGEE. This CDR3 spans 14 amino acids. For the CDR3, the DNA is TGTGCCAGCAGGACCGGGACACTACCCTACGAGCAGTACTTC. It translates to CASRTGTLPYEQYF.

The sample holds one count of this clone. The chain has TRBV18 and TRBJ1-4; 11 nucleotides agree with TRBD1. The junction had 4 bases not matched to a gene; V was cut back by 3 bases and J by 7 bases. Per the germline V gene, CDR1 is KGHSH and CDR2 is LQKENI. This CDR3 spans 15 amino acids. This CDR3 reads CASSPGQGAGEKLFF. DNA of the CDR3: TGTGCCAGCTCACCTGGACAGGGGGCAGGTGAAAAACTGTTTTTT.

V usage is TRBV4-3 and J usage is TRBJ2-2; D remains ambiguous. The CDR3 length is 12 residues. V lost 4 bases and J lost 7, with 7 bases in between. Per the germline V gene, CDR1 is LGHNA and CDR2 is YSLEER. CDR3: CASSPLDGELFF. The CDR3 DNA follows: TGCGCCAGCAGCCCGCTAGACGGGGAGCTGTTTTTT.

The chain carries TRBV7-9 and TRBJ2-7; 7 bases map to TRBD2. V lost 4 bases, J lost 5 bases, and 14 bases stayed unmatched. The CDR3 covers 16 residues. The germline V gene encodes CDR1 SEHNR and CDR2 FQNEAQ (reference sequence). CDR3 sequence: CASSSTRAAGINEQYF. The CDR3 DNA reads TGTGCCAGCAGCTCAACCCGAGCAGCGGGGATTAACGAGCAGTACTTC.

In this sample, this clone turned up a few times. The chain uses TRBV7-3 and TRBJ1-2; 7 nucleotides agree with TRBD1. V shed 2 bases and J 4 bases; nucleotides not matched to a gene: 1. The V gene's germline CDR1 is SGHTA and CDR2 FQGTGA. There are 13 residues in the CDR3. The CDR3 is CASSLQGGYGYTF. DNA of the CDR3: TGTGCCAGCAGCTTACAGGGGGGCTATGGCTACACCTTC.

The chain is built from TRBV5-1 and TRBJ2-7; no reliable D call. From germline, CDR1 is SGHRS and CDR2 YFSETQ. The V gene lost 0 bases and the J gene lost 5 bases, with 15 bases spanning the gap. The CDR3 has 15 amino acids. The CDR3 is CASSLGVSRADEQYF. The CDR3 DNA reads TGCGCCAGCAGCTTGGGGGTCTCCCGGGCGGACGAGCAGTACTTC.

This chain uses TRBV20-1 with TRBJ1-4; TRBD1 matches at 8 bases. The CDR3 is 10 amino acids. CDR1 DFQATT and CDR2 SNEGSKA come from the germline V gene (reference sequence). DNA for the CDR3: TGCAGCGTAACTGGACAGGGACTGTTTTTT. Protein product: CSVTGQGLFF.

The chain recombines TRBV6-5 with TRBJ2-3; no definite D call. Between the trimmed V and J ends, which lost 7 bases and 3 bases, there was a span of 8 bases. Looked up from germline, CDR1 is MNHEY and CDR2 is SVGAGI. The CDR3 is made up of 12 amino acids. This CDR3 is CASIGVTDTQYF. In nucleotides, the CDR3 is TGTGCCAGCATTGGGGTTACAGATACGCAGTATTTT.

The gene calls are TRBV6-2 or TRBV6-3 and TRBJ2-7; D might be TRBD1 (5 bases). Germline assignment: CDR1 MNHEY and CDR2 SVGEGT. V shed 0 bases and J shed 2 bases, with 17 bases lying between them. The CDR3 has 17 amino acids. DNA of the CDR3: TGTGCCAGCAGTTACTCGCGTGTTCAGGGAAGACCCTACGAGCAGTACTTC. This codes for CASSYSRVQGRPYEQYF.

The chain couples TRBV11-1 to TRBJ1-5; D is uncertain. V lost 5 bases and J lost 0, with 14 bases in between. The germline CDR1 and CDR2 sequences are SGHAT and FQDESV (reference sequence). The CDR3 spans 16 residues. The CDR3: CASSPGTGDSNQPQHF. The CDR3 DNA reads TGTGCCAGCAGCCCAGGTACCGGGGATAGCAATCAGCCCCAGCATTTT.

This chain links TRBV12-3 or TRBV12-4 with TRBJ1-1; D is undetermined. The V end was cut by 5 bases, the J end by 1 base, with 8 bases between. This CDR3 is built from 13 residues. Written as DNA, the CDR3 is TGTGCCAGCAGTCCAAGGAGGAACACTGAAGCTTTCTTT. It yields the protein CASSPRRNTEAFF.

A single count supports this clone. The chain joins TRBV7-9 to TRBJ1-1, with TRBD1 matching over 7 bases. Germline V gene data show CDR1 as SEHNR and CDR2 as FQNEAQ (reference sequence). CDR3 length equals 13 residues. The ends lost 6 bases at V and 4 bases at J; junction bases unmatched: 5. Written as DNA, the CDR3 is TGTGCCAGCAGGAAACAGGGGTCCACTGAAGCTTTCTTT. It codes for CASRKQGSTEAFF.

CDR3 sequence reads: CASRARAGVAEAFF. CDR3 nucleotides: TGTGCCAGCAGAGCAAGAGCAGGGGTCGCTGAAGCTTTCTTT. The chain joins TRBV27 to TRBJ1-1, with D perhaps TRBD1 (6 bases). The V gene lost 6 bases and the J gene lost 6 bases, with 17 bases spanning the gap. The CDR3 extends over 14 amino acids. Germline V gene sequence: CDR1 MNHEY, CDR2 SMNVEV (reference sequence).

The chain joins TRBV29-1 to TRBJ2-7, with TRBD2 identical over 7 bases. CDR3 size: 13 residues. The V gene's germline CDR1 is SQVTM and CDR2 ANQGSEA. The V and J ends lost 4 bases and 6 bases, in that order; junction bases with no gene match: 9. The CDR3 spells CSVVQTSRGEQYF. DNA of the CDR3: TGCAGCGTTGTACAGACTAGCCGTGGCGAGCAGTACTTC.

This chain connects TRBV21-1 to TRBJ2-3. TRBV21-1 is designated a pseudogene. The CDR3 is made up of 14 amino acids. The CDR3 DNA reads TGTGCCAGCAGCCCTCGGGGCTCGGCAGATACGCAGTATTTT. The encoded protein is CASSPRGSADTQYF.

This clone was picked up one time. The chain couples TRBV28 to TRBJ1-5; a possible D gene is TRBD1 (5 bases). V was cut by 5 bases and J by 10 bases, with 24 bases left in between. From germline, CDR1 is MDHEN and CDR2 SYDVKM. This CDR3 spans 16 amino acids. CDR3 in amino acids: CASSPGGGNQRVPQHF. DNA of the CDR3: TGTGCCAGCAGTCCCGGGGGGGGGAATCAAAGGGTTCCCCAGCATTTT.

V usage is TRBV27 and J usage is TRBJ1-6, with 7 positions matching TRBD1. J gave up 7 bases and V 1 base, and 4 bases lay outside the gene matches. The germline gives CDR1 MNHEY, CDR2 SMNVEV (reference sequence). The CDR3 is made up of 15 amino acids. The CDR3 region is CASSLFRDRNSPLHF. The CDR3 bases are TGTGCCAGCAGTTTATTCAGGGACAGAAATTCACCCCTCCACTTT.

The chain carries TRBV7-9 and TRBJ1-5; no reliable D call. The V end was cut by 4 bases, the J end by 9 bases, with 10 bases between. The germline CDR1 and CDR2 sequences are SEHNR and FQNEAQ (reference sequence). This CDR3 is 12 amino acids long. The CDR3 coding sequence is TGTGCCAGCAGCTATGATCTCTGGCCCCAGCATTTT. As protein: CASSYDLWPQHF. The whole variable domain, remainder taken from reference TRBV7-9 and TRBJ1-5, is DTGVSQNPRHKITKRGQNVTFRCDPISEHNRLYWYRQTLGQGPEFLTYFQNEAQLEKSRLLSDRFSAERPKGSFSTLEIQRTEQGDSAMYLCASSYDLWPQHFGDGTRLSIL.

CDR3 sequence reads: CASKQGPLYEQYF. CDR3 sequence (DNA): TGTGCCAGTAAACAGGGACCCCTCTACGAGCAGTACTTC. The chain employs TRBV5-8 and TRBJ2-7; D possibly corresponds to TRBD1 (6 bases). V shed 8 bases and J shed 3 bases, with 15 bases lying between them. The germline V gene encodes CDR1 SGHTS and CDR2 YDEGEE. The CDR3 is 13 amino acids.

The V gene is TRBV14, the J gene TRBJ2-1; TRBD2 matches 8 bases. CDR1 is SGHDN, CDR2 FVKESK, per germline. CDR3 length: 16 amino acids. Unmatched junction bases numbered 4, after V lost 1 base and J lost 2 bases. This CDR3 is CASSQATSGPYNEQFF. CDR3 DNA sequence: TGTGCCAGCAGCCAAGCTACTAGCGGTCCCTACAATGAGCAGTTCTTC.

The rearrangement links TRBV19 to TRBJ1-5, with D perhaps TRBD1 (6 bases). V was trimmed by 6 bases and J by 3 bases, leaving 12 bases between them. This CDR3 is built from 14 residues. The germline V gene encodes CDR1 LNHDA and CDR2 SQIVND (reference sequence). CDR3 in DNA: TGTGCCAGTAGCCCCTGGACAGACAATCAGCCCCAGCATTTT. This codes for CASSPWTDNQPQHF.

The chain joins TRBV7-2 to TRBJ2-2; 8 nucleotides line up with TRBD2. This CDR3 is 15 amino acids long. Trimming at V came to 5 bases and at J to 4 bases, leaving 6 bases not matched to a gene. Germline CDR1 reads SGHTA; CDR2 reads FQGNSA. The CDR3 coding sequence is TGTGCCAGCAGCCCCGGGGGGGGAGCCACCGGGGAGCTGTTTTTT. Its protein product is CASSPGGGATGELFF.

The genes are TRBV18 and TRBJ1-5; no clear D. The CDR3 sequence is 13 residues long. The ends were cut back, 1 base at V and 1 base at J, with 2 bases in the middle. Germline-derived CDR1 and CDR2 are KGHSH and LQKENI. This chain's CDR3 is CASSPRSNQPQHF. Written as DNA, the CDR3 is TGTGCCAGCTCACCACGAAGCAATCAGCCCCAGCATTTT.

This clone has only one observation. The chain couples TRBV9 to TRBJ2-3; a possible D gene is TRBD2 (6 bases). Deletions cut 0 bases from V and 2 bases from J, with 10 bases between. Germline CDR1 and CDR2: SGDLS and YYNGEE. This CDR3 contains 15 residues. CDR3: CASSVGGTPTDTQYF. The CDR3 nucleotides are TGTGCCAGCAGCGTAGGCGGGACTCCCACAGATACGCAGTATTTT.

The chain is built from TRBV6-1 and TRBJ1-5; D not certain. CDR3 length: 14 amino acids. Germline lookup yields CDR1 MNHNS and CDR2 SASEGT. Trimming left V 2 bases short and J 0 bases short, with 5 bases between. The CDR3 DNA is TGTGCCAGCAGTGAATTATCTAGCAATCAGCCCCAGCATTTT. Encoded protein: CASSELSSNQPQHF.

The chain carries TRBV27 and TRBJ1-3; maybe TRBD1 (6 bases). This CDR3 has 13 amino acids. V lost 2 bases to trimming and J lost 7 bases, with 9 bases between them. Per the germline V gene, CDR1 is MNHEY and CDR2 is SMNVEV (reference sequence). The CDR3 DNA reads as TGTGCCAGCAGTTTACGGGGGCAGAACACCATATATTTT. Translation: CASSLRGQNTIYF.

This clone was counted a few times. J is TRBJ1-5 and V is TRBV28, with 10 bases fitting TRBD1. This CDR3 region has 20 residues. The V gene end was trimmed by 3 bases and the J gene end by 4 bases; junction bases not matched to a gene: 18. Germline lookup yields CDR1 MDHEN and CDR2 SYDVKM. CDR3 in amino acids: CASSFLPGTGVRGGNQPQHF. CDR3 in DNA: TGTGCCAGCAGTTTTCTTCCCGGGACAGGGGTGAGGGGGGGGAATCAGCCCCAGCATTTT.